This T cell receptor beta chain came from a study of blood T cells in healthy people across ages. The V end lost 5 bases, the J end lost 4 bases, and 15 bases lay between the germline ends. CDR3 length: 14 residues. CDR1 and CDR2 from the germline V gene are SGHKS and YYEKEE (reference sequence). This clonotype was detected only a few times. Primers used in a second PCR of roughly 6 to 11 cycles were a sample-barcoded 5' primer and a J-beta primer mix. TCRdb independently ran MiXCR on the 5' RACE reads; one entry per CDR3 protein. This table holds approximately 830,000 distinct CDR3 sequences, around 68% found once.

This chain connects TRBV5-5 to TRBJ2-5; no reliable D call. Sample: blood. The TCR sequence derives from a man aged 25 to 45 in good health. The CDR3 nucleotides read TGTGCCAGCAGTATCTCCGGACGAGGAGAGACCCAGTACTTC. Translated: CASSISGRGETQYF.